The present entry profiles one TCR beta chain with its context. The data belong to a study of memory CD4+ T cells and cytomegalovirus serostatus. About the research overall: This sample comes from healthy Belgian adults, fewer than ten CMV seropositive, 24 seronegative.

V gave up 5 bases and J gave up 4 bases, with 15 bases separating them. This CDR3 has 14 residues. From germline, CDR1 is MDHEN and CDR2 SYDVKM. Produced via immunoSEQ multiplex PCR; TCRdb's table is partial and in-frame only. In the table there are approximately 65,000 clones, 70% to 80% of which are singletons. The sort gate was single viable CD3+CD4+CD8-CD45RO+ cells for memory CD4+ T cells. Serostatus was set by detecting CMV pp150, pp28, p38, p52 IgG. This clonotype was sampled from an adult in good health and CMV-seronegative. V usage is TRBV28 and J usage is TRBJ2-7; D gene uncertain. The sample was memory CD4+ T cells from blood. The CDR3 nucleotides are TGTGCCAGCAGTGTTAGTCCCCAATCATACGAGCAGTACTTC. This encodes CASSVSPQSYEQYF.